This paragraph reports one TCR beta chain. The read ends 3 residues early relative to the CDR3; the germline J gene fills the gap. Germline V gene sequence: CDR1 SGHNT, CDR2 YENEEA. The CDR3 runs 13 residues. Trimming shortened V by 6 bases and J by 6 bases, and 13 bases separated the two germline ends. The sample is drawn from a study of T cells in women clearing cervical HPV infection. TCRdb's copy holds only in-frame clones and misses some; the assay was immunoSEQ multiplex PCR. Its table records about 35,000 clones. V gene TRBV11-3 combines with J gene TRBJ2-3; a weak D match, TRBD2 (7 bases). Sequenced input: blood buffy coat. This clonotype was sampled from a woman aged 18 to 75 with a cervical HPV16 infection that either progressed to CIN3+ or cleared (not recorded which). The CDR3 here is CASSLGGVDTQYF. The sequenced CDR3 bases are TGTGCCAGCAGTCTAGGGGGGGTTGATACG.